The present TCR beta chain was sequenced within a study of blood T cell repertoires in COVID-19. Study summary: Nucleic acid was either cDNA or gDNA, and it came from T cells, B-cell-depleted T cells, or PBMCs.

The ends were cut back, 1 base at V and 6 bases at J, with 10 bases in the middle. The germline gives CDR1 LGHDT, CDR2 YNNKEL (reference sequence). The CDR3 is made up of 14 amino acids. In the source study's methods: Counts of nucleated cells, estimated from reference gene primer amplification, were obtained. Some clones are missing from TCRdb's copy, which holds only in-frame ones; the method was immunoSEQ multiplex PCR. V and J calls and clone size are as listed in that table; D and trimming were resolved from the DNA. The table includes some 42,000 clones, about nine tenths detected once. This clone was observed once.

This TCR was recovered from a human donor in a cohort sampled during active COVID-19. This chain uses TRBV3-1 (or the pseudogene TRBV3-2) with TRBJ1-5; perhaps TRBD1 as D (6 bases). What was sequenced was peripheral blood. In DNA, the CDR3 is TGTGCCAGCAGCCAAGGGACAGTGAGTCAGCCCCAGCATTTT. Translation: CASSQGTVSQPQHF.